One sample yielded the 15 T cell receptor beta chains listed below, sequenced in a study of cytomegalovirus exposure and HLA in healthy donors. PCR used 60 Vbeta primers and 13 Jbeta primers. Sequenced by immunoSEQ multiplex PCR; TCRdb stores in-frame clones only, minus some. The sample consists of 150,000 to 250,000 clones, over 75% of them appearing once. Sequenced sample: PBMCs. The receptors originated from a woman in her fifties or sixties in good health and CMV-seronegative.

In its sample, this clone was seen a few times. The gene calls are TRBV2 and TRBJ1-5; TRBD1 matches 9 bases. V trimming: 5 bases; J trimming: 0 bases; junction bases outside the gene matches: 2. The CDR3 sequence is 15 residues long. Germline V gene sequence: CDR1 SNHLY, CDR2 FYNNEI. In DNA form, the CDR3 reads TGTGCCAGCAGTCGGGACAGGGATAGCAATCAGCCCCAGCATTTT. It is translated as CASSRDRDSNQPQHF.

This clone came up once. V gene TRBV4-2 combines with J gene TRBJ2-7, with a weak D call TRBD2 (5 bases). The germline V gene has CDR1 LGHNA and CDR2 YNFKEQ. The CDR3 totals 17 residues. The V end lost 1 base, the J end lost 1 base, and 17 bases lay between the germline ends. The CDR3 coding sequence is TGTGCCAGCAGCCAAGGGCTAGCAGGTTTGTTTTCCTACGAGCAGTACTTC. This translates into CASSQGLAGLFSYEQYF.

The chain is built from TRBV7-2 and TRBJ2-7; 9 bases map to TRBD1. The ends lost 1 base at V and 4 bases at J; junction bases unmatched: 8. The CDR3 contains 16 residues. CDR1 SGHTA and CDR2 FQGNSA come from the germline V gene. The CDR3 here is CASSLGFGQGTYEQYF. The CDR3 DNA is TGTGCCAGCAGCTTAGGATTTGGACAGGGGACATACGAGCAGTACTTC.

Of note for this clone: The germline gene is not matched at one end of the junction; a read error may be the cause. CDR3 region: CASSLDGIGRIPF. CDR3 nucleotides: TGTGCCAGCAGCTTAGACGGGATTGGTCGGATCCCCTTT. The chain is built from TRBV7-2 and TRBJ1-1; D gene unclear. This CDR3 has 13 residues. CDR1 and CDR2 from the germline V gene are SGHTA and FQGNSA.

This rearrangement joins TRBV9 to TRBJ2-3, with unresolved D. The CDR3 covers 13 residues. V was shortened by 2 bases and J by 6 bases, with 10 bases between the two germline ends. From germline, CDR1 is SGDLS and CDR2 YYNGEE. CDR3 nucleotides: TGTGCCAGCAGCGTGGGTCCCGGGGATACGCAGTATTTT. Translating gives CASSVGPGDTQYF.

The gene calls are TRBV30 and TRBJ2-4; a possible D gene is TRBD1 (6 bases). V was trimmed by 2 bases and J by 1 base, leaving 18 bases between them. The germline V gene has CDR1 GTSNPN and CDR2 SVGIG (reference sequence). The CDR3 length is 17 residues. The CDR3 DNA reads as TGTGCCTGGAGTACACAGGGCAGTTCATTCGCCAAAAACATTCAGTACTTC. Its translation: CAWSTQGSSFAKNIQYF.

This clone has just a few counts. This chain uses TRBV7-2 with TRBJ1-2; 7 nucleotides align to TRBD1. In germline, CDR1 is SGHTA, CDR2 FQGNSA. V shed 3 bases, J shed 0 bases, and the junction held 7 bases outside the gene matches. CDR3 length: 16 amino acids. The CDR3 DNA is TGTGCCAGCAGCTTGGGCGGGACAGCTTCTAACTATGGCTACACCTTC. Protein product: CASSLGGTASNYGYTF.

The chain recombines TRBV10-3 with TRBJ1-1, with TRBD1 identical over 7 bases. The CDR3 runs 13 residues. The germline CDR1 and CDR2 sequences are ENHRY and SYGVKD. After removal of 6 bases from V and 0 bases from J, the junction contained 1 base not matched to a gene. The CDR3, as DNA: TGTGCCATCAGGGGACAGATGAACACTGAAGCTTTCTTT. As protein: CAIRGQMNTEAFF.

The chain links TRBV6-1 to TRBJ2-3; weak D call: TRBD2 (5 bases). Looked up from germline, CDR1 is MNHNS and CDR2 is SASEGT. The CDR3 runs 15 residues. The V and J ends lost 6 bases and 1 base respectively, with 14 bases between them. CDR3 residues: CASSGNSVGTDTQYF. For the CDR3, the DNA is TGTGCCAGCAGCGGTAATAGCGTCGGCACAGATACGCAGTATTTT.

V is TRBV5-1 and J is TRBJ2-1; maybe TRBD2 (5 bases). From germline, CDR1 is SGHRS and CDR2 YFSETQ. V dropped 4 bases and J dropped 6 bases, with 14 bases sitting between them. The CDR3 length is 14 residues. The CDR3 region is CASSPGTFANEQFF. As DNA, the CDR3 is TGCGCCAGCAGCCCGGGAACCTTCGCCAATGAGCAGTTCTTC.

The J gene is TRBJ1-2, the V gene TRBV18; D ambiguous. The CDR3 covers 13 residues. V dropped 3 bases and J dropped 4 bases, with 9 bases sitting between them. In germline, CDR1 is KGHSH, CDR2 LQKENI. Here the CDR3 reads CASSPPGGYGYTF. In DNA, the CDR3 is TGTGCCAGCTCACCGCCGGGAGGCTATGGCTACACCTTC.

The V and J genes are TRBV5-8 and TRBJ2-5, with D uncertain. V lost 1 base to trimming and J lost 4 bases, with 11 bases between them. This CDR3 region has 14 residues. Germline V lookup: CDR1 SGHTS, CDR2 YDEGEE. CDR3 in DNA: TGTGCCAGCAGCTTGAGGTCAGGTGGAGAGACCCAGTACTTC. Protein product: CASSLRSGGETQYF.

As to this clone: Additional DNA sequences in this sample encode the identical CDR3. V is TRBV29-1 and J is TRBJ1-1, with D unclear. CDR1 and CDR2 from the germline V gene are SQVTM and ANQGSEA. With 7 bases removed from V and 1 base from J, the gap between germline ends came to 10 bases. This CDR3 comprises 12 residues. DNA of the CDR3: TGCAGCGCAAGGACTGGGAACACTGAAGCTTTCTTT. It codes for CSARTGNTEAFF.

The chain links TRBV18 to TRBJ1-2; 9 nucleotides line up with TRBD1. J was trimmed by 4 bases and V by 3 bases; bases with no gene match: 9. Looked up from germline, CDR1 is KGHSH and CDR2 is LQKENI. The CDR3 totals 16 residues. The CDR3 spells CASSPLRTGDFYGYTF. CDR3 coding DNA: TGTGCCAGCTCACCGCTTAGGACAGGGGATTTCTATGGCTACACCTTC.

A single count supports this clone. This rearrangement joins TRBV6-5 to TRBJ1-5, with a possible D match to TRBD1 (6 bases). This CDR3 has 13 residues. Trimming removed 4 bases from V and 6 bases from J, with 10 bases in between. Germline CDR1 and CDR2: MNHEY and SVGAGI. The CDR3 nucleotides read TGTGCCAGCAGTTCCCGAGGGGGTCAGCCCCAGCATTTT. This gives the protein CASSSRGGQPQHF.